A selection of T cell receptor beta chains follows, all from one sample in a study of response to subunit inactivated influenza vaccine. Using its own MiXCR run on the RT-PCR reads, TCRdb lists one record per CDR3 protein. The sample shows under 800,000 distinct CDR3 sequences, approximately 13% of them seen only once. The source material was PBMCs from blood, sampled 14 days before vaccination. These TCRs come from a man aged 50 to 60 who received an inactivated influenza vaccine. The CDR3 runs from the conserved cysteine through the conserved F or W. D genes are given only for firm matches. A clone size is listed for some rows: how often the clone was seen (once, few, many), or a class if it is expanded.

NA	few	TRBV18	TRBJ1-5	CASSPLGSNQPQHF	TGTGCCAGCTCACCACTCGGTAGCAATCAGCCCCAGCATTTT
NA	NA	TRBV6-5	TRBJ2-3	CASSYSMGGPTDTQYF	TGTGCCAGCAGTTACTCGATGGGGGGGCCGACAGATACGCAGTATTTT
TRBD2	few	TRBV6-1	TRBJ2-3	CASRTSGGASDTQYF	TGTGCCAGCAGGACTAGCGGGGGGGCTTCAGATACGCAGTATTTT
NA	many	TRBV25-1	TRBJ1-4	CASRPWGTNEKLFF	TGTGCCAGCAGGCCCTGGGGAACTAATGAAAAACTGTTTTTT
NA	NA	TRBV4-2	TRBJ2-1	CASSQVGGFSYNEQFF	TGTGCCAGCAGCCAAGTGGGGGGATTCTCCTACAATGAGCAGTTCTTC
TRBD2	NA	TRBV7-2	TRBJ2-1	CASSLLAGGGSYNEQFF	TGTGCCAGCAGCTTACTAGCGGGAGGTGGATCCTACAATGAGCAGTTCTTC
NA	NA	TRBV3-1	TRBJ1-4	CASSDFQGDEKLFF	TGTGCCAGCAGCGATTTCCAGGGAGACGAAAAACTGTTTTTT
NA	few	TRBV9	TRBJ2-7	CASSVGGMGEQYF	TGTGCCAGCAGCGTAGGGGGGATGGGCGAGCAGTACTTC
NA	NA	TRBV4-2	TRBJ2-3	CASSQGRARHSTDTQYF	TGTGCCAGCAGCCAAGGAAGGGCCCGACATAGCACAGATACGCAGTATTTT
TRBD1	few	TRBV7-9	TRBJ1-3	CASSFRDSYLGNTIYF	TGTGCCAGCAGCTTCCGGGACAGCTACCTGGGAAACACCATATATTTT
TRBD2	NA	TRBV28	TRBJ2-3	CASSEERGAPDPTDTQYF	TGTGCCAGCAGTGAGGAGCGGGGAGCTCCCGATCCCACAGATACGCAGTATTTT
TRBD2	NA	TRBV20-1	TRBJ2-1	CSAGGGLAGVNEQFF	TGCAGTGCTGGGGGGGGACTAGCGGGAGTCAATGAGCAGTTCTTC
TRBD1	few	TRBV11-1	TRBJ2-7	CASRSSLSRGDRNYEQYF	TGTGCCAGCAGATCGAGCTTGTCCAGAGGGGACAGAAACTACGAGCAGTACTTC
TRBD1	few	TRBV10-3	TRBJ2-5	CAISSTGGRETQYF	TGTGCCATCAGCTCGACAGGGGGTAGGGAGACCCAGTACTTC
NA	many	TRBV28	TRBJ1-4	CASSSEGVGSEKLFF	TGTGCCAGCAGTTCAGAGGGAGTCGGTAGTGAAAAACTGTTTTTT
TRBD2	few	TRBV6-2/TRBV6-3	TRBJ2-1	CASSLSPRAGKGEQFF	TGTGCCAGCAGTCTTTCCCCACGAGCGGGAAAGGGTGAGCAGTTCTTC
NA	NA	TRBV28	TRBJ2-7	CASSFLAPYEQYF	TGTGCCAGCAGTTTTCTTGCCCCCTACGAGCAGTACTTC
NA	once	TRBV24-1	TRBJ2-1	CATSDSLTLNEQFF	TGTGCCACCAGTGATTCCCTAACACTCAATGAGCAGTTCTTC
NA	NA	TRBV28	TRBJ2-1	CASSFPGLVNEQFF	TGTGCCAGCAGTTTCCCGGGCCTTGTAAATGAGCAGTTCTTC
NA	many	TRBV12-3/TRBV12-4	TRBJ2-1	CASSLGPSNEQFF	TGTGCCAGCAGTTTAGGGCCGAGCAATGAGCAGTTCTTC
NA	few	TRBV7-9	TRBJ2-2	CASSLGPADTGELFF	TGTGCCAGCAGCTTGGGCCCAGCCGACACCGGGGAGCTGTTTTTT
TRBD1	NA	TRBV12-3/TRBV12-4	TRBJ1-1	CASIRTGMNTEAFF	TGTGCCAGCATCAGGACAGGGATGAACACTGAAGCTTTCTTT
TRBD1	few	TRBV6-5	TRBJ2-5	CASSYGDREQETQYF	TGTGCCAGCAGTTACGGGGACAGGGAACAAGAGACCCAGTACTTC
TRBD1	few	TRBV9	TRBJ1-3	CASSEGQGFGNTIYF	TGTGCCAGCAGCGAGGGACAGGGGTTCGGAAACACCATATATTTT
NA	NA	TRBV6-2/TRBV6-3	TRBJ1-2	CASSYSKADLEGYTF	TGTGCCAGCAGTTACTCGAAAGCTGACCTTGAAGGCTACACCTTC
TRBD1	few	TRBV5-8	TRBJ2-7	CASTYTGTVTYEQYF	TGTGCCAGCACCTATACCGGGACAGTGACCTACGAGCAGTACTTC
TRBD1	few	TRBV7-2	TRBJ2-7	CASSNRGLNEQYF	TGTGCCAGCTCGAACAGGGGGCTTAACGAGCAGTACTTC
NA	many	TRBV18	TRBJ1-1	CASSASGSTEAFF	TGTGCCAGCTCAGCGTCTGGGAGCACTGAAGCTTTCTTT
NA	few	TRBV7-2	TRBJ1-5	CASSLASGFSNQPQHF	TGTGCCAGCAGCTTAGCAAGCGGCTTCAGCAATCAGCCCCAGCATTTT
NA	NA	TRBV4-1	TRBJ1-2	CASSPSGGAHYGYTF	TGCGCCAGCAGCCCCTCGGGAGGGGCGCACTATGGCTACACCTTC
NA	few	TRBV12-3/TRBV12-4	TRBJ1-5	CASTSWGYSNQPQHF	TGTGCCAGCACTTCTTGGGGCTATAGCAATCAGCCCCAGCATTTT
NA	NA	TRBV20-1	TRBJ2-5	CSARDQRARTQYF	TGCAGTGCTAGAGATCAACGGGCAAGGACCCAGTACTTC
NA	few	TRBV28	TRBJ2-7	CASSLGHTLFSYEQYF	TGTGCCAGCAGTTTGGGCCATACTCTCTTCTCCTACGAGCAGTACTTC
NA	few	TRBV7-9	TRBJ2-1	CASSYQGLGDNEQFF	TGTGCCAGCAGCTATCAGGGCCTAGGGGACAATGAGCAGTTCTTC
NA	NA	TRBV2	TRBJ2-7	CASSETNMHYEHYF	TGTGCCAGCAGTGAAACTAACATGCACTACGAGCATTACTTC
NA	NA	TRBV28	TRBJ2-3	CASSLDSGPSTDTQYF	TGTGCCAGCAGCCTCGATAGCGGCCCTAGCACAGATACGCAGTATTTT
NA	few	TRBV29-1	TRBJ1-4	CSVEERRNEKLFF	TGCAGCGTTGAAGAGAGGAGGAATGAAAAACTGTTTTTT
NA	many	TRBV4-3	TRBJ2-7	CASSQGPRFYEQYF	TGCGCCAGCAGCCAAGGACCGCGGTTTTACGAGCAGTACTTC
NA	NA	TRBV20-1	TRBJ1-1	CSAKPPAEAFF	TGCAGTGCTAAGCCACCCGCTGAAGCTTTCTTT
TRBD2	NA	TRBV4-1	TRBJ2-1	CASSHPTSGAFGEQFF	TGCGCCAGCAGCCACCCGACTAGCGGAGCTTTTGGTGAGCAGTTCTTC
NA	few	TRBV29-1	TRBJ1-4	CSVETARKEKLFF	TGCAGCGTTGAGACAGCCCGGAAAGAAAAACTGTTTTTT
NA	few	TRBV7-8	TRBJ1-2	CASSLDAPLYGYTF	TGTGCCAGCAGCTTAGACGCGCCCCTCTATGGCTACACCTTC
NA	many	TRBV20-1	TRBJ2-5	CSAPYQETQYF	TGCAGTGCCCCGTACCAAGAGACCCAGTACTTC
NA	NA	TRBV10-3	TRBJ2-1	CAIRERESTVVYNEQFF	TGTGCCATCAGGGAAAGGGAATCGACGGTGGTCTACAATGAGCAGTTCTTC
NA	few	TRBV27	TRBJ2-3	CASSLSLPQLYTQYF	TGTGCCAGCAGTTTATCCTTGCCCCAGTTGTATACGCAGTATTTT
NA	NA	TRBV6-1	TRBJ2-1	CASSEALREEQFF	TGTGCCAGCAGTGAAGCGCTTCGAGAAGAGCAGTTCTTC
TRBD2	NA	TRBV6-2/TRBV6-3	TRBJ2-1	CASSYPSGIFNEQFF	TGTGCCAGCAGTTACCCTAGCGGGATTTTCAATGAGCAGTTCTTC
NA	once	TRBV10-3	TRBJ1-1	CAISEGDRSNTEAFF	TGTGCCATCAGTGAAGGAGACAGGTCCAACACTGAAGCTTTCTTT
NA	NA	TRBV2	TRBJ2-7	CASKVVSYEQYF	TGTGCCAGCAAGGTTGTTTCCTACGAGCAGTACTTC
TRBD2	NA	TRBV9	TRBJ2-2	CASSVFLAGDTGELFF	TGTGCCAGCAGCGTATTCTTAGCGGGGGACACCGGGGAGCTGTTTTTT